What follows are 16 T cell receptor beta chains derived from one specimen sequenced in a study of vaccination and CD4 T cells after COVID-19. Treatment noted: 10-day PBMC culture with coronavirus spike peptide pools or control peptides (ViraFEST assay). These receptors' targets are unknown. The assay that was used to sequence DNA from cultured CD4+ T cells was the Oncomine TCR Beta short-read assay. TCRdb used MiXCR to reprocess the PCR reads, holding one entry per CDR3 protein. The profile shows around 15,000 distinct CDR3 sequences, approximately 53% of them singletons. The sequencing here drew on CD4+ T cells from blood, cultured in vitro, taken before SARS-CoV-2 vaccination. Every receptor here comes from a human donor who had recovered from COVID-19.

V and J are TRBV30 and TRBJ2-7; tentative D call: TRBD1 (6 bases). The CDR3 is 13 residues long. Germline V gives CDR1 GTSNPN, CDR2 SVGIG (reference sequence). The ends were cut back, 2 bases at V and 6 bases at J, with 14 bases in the middle. This CDR3 reads CAWSIWGLGEQYF. The CDR3 nucleotides are TGTGCCTGGAGTATTTGGGGGCTAGGCGAGCAGTACTTC.

The chain is built from TRBV6-1 and TRBJ1-2; D gene unclear. This CDR3 comprises 11 residues. Looked up from germline, CDR1 is MNHNS and CDR2 is SASEGT. V was clipped by 9 bases and J by 5 bases, with 10 bases between them. CDR3 sequence: CASNGYYGYTF. CDR3 sequence (DNA): TGTGCCAGTAACGGTTATTATGGCTACACCTTC.

V and J are TRBV2 and TRBJ1-5; D may be TRBD1 (5 bases). V dropped 6 bases and J dropped 9 bases, with 9 bases sitting between them. This CDR3 region has 11 residues. The germline gives CDR1 SNHLY, CDR2 FYNNEI. As DNA, the CDR3 is TGTGCCAGCAGGGGCGGGGGGCCCCAGCATTTT. Protein sequence: CASRGGGPQHF.

V usage is TRBV20-1 and J usage is TRBJ1-1; D might be TRBD1 (5 bases). The CDR3 spans 13 residues. The V gene's germline CDR1 is DFQATT and CDR2 SNEGSKA (reference sequence). V was pared by 4 bases and J by 6 bases, with 15 bases between. CDR3 sequence: CSATGTLFPEAFF. For the CDR3, the DNA is TGCAGTGCTACGGGGACGTTGTTTCCTGAAGCTTTCTTT.

This clonotype was seen only a few times. V is TRBV19 and J is TRBJ1-1, with D unresolved. V was pared by 0 bases and J by 0 bases, with 8 bases between. This CDR3 has 15 residues. Germline V lookup: CDR1 LNHDA, CDR2 SQIVND (reference sequence). DNA of the CDR3: TGTGCCAGTAGTATAGATAGTTACATGAACACTGAAGCTTTCTTT. Residues: CASSIDSYMNTEAFF.

In its sample, this clonotype was seen a few times. The V call is TRBV7-2, the J call TRBJ1-3; D gene ambiguous. The CDR3 is made up of 13 amino acids. Germline CDR1 is SGHTA and CDR2 is FQGNSA. The V end was cut by 5 bases, the J end by 4 bases, with 9 bases between. The CDR3 loop reads CASSPLAGNTIYF. The DNA of the CDR3 is TGTGCCAGCAGCCCCCTCGCGGGAAACACCATATATTTT.

Details on this clonotype: Germline and junction disagree at one end, which may indicate a read error. V usage is TRBV12-3 or TRBV12-4 and J usage is TRBJ2-3, with TRBD2 matching over 7 bases. This CDR3 comprises 12 residues. CDR3: CASSLAVDTQYF. The CDR3 nucleotides are TGTGCCAGCAGTCTAGCGGTAGATACGCAGTATTTT.

The chain couples TRBV11-3 to TRBJ1-1, with TRBD1 matching 9 bases. The CDR3 extends over 14 amino acids. Germline V lookup: CDR1 SGHNT, CDR2 YENEEA. Losses at the gene ends were 6 bases for V and 2 bases for J; bases not matched to a gene: 4. The DNA of the CDR3 is TGTGCCAGCAGAAAGGGACAGGGAAACACTGAAGCTTTCTTT. This translates into CASRKGQGNTEAFF. Using reference TRBV11-3 and TRBJ1-1 for the parts outside the CDR3, the full variable domain is EAGVVQSPRYKIIEKKQPVAFWCNPISGHNTLYWYLQNLGQGPELLIRYENEEAVDDSQLPKDRFSAERLKGVDSTLKIQPAELGDSAVYLCASRKGQGNTEAFFGQGTRLTVV.

The genes are TRBV6-1 and TRBJ1-6, with D perhaps matching TRBD1 (5 bases). Germline V CDR1 and CDR2: MNHNS, SASEGT. V lost 8 bases and J 8 bases, leaving 16 bases between the germline ends. The CDR3 is 14 amino acids. The CDR3 nucleotides read TGTGCCAGCGGGGACGCGGTCCCTTATTCACCCCTCCACTTT. It codes for CASGDAVPYSPLHF.

CDR3 nucleotides: TGCGCCAGCAGCTTGGCCATCGACAGCGGAGCCCAGTACTTC. Translating it yields CASSLAIDSGAQYF. The J gene is TRBJ2-5, the V gene TRBV5-1; D tentatively fits TRBD1 or TRBD2 (5 bases each). V was clipped by 0 bases and J by 9 bases, with 15 bases between them. Germline V lookup: CDR1 SGHRS, CDR2 YFSETQ. This CDR3 spans 14 amino acids.

In its sample, this clonotype was seen a few times. CDR3 DNA sequence: TGTGCCACCGCCGGGCGGGAGGGCCTTCTCTCGACAGATACGCAGTATTTT. Translating it yields CATAGREGLLSTDTQYF. This rearrangement joins TRBV15 to TRBJ2-3, with 9 bases aligning to TRBD2. Germline V gene sequence: CDR1 LNHNV, CDR2 YYDKDF (reference sequence). The CDR3 consists of 17 residues. J gave up 3 bases and V 8 bases, and 15 bases lay outside the gene matches.

The chain links TRBV18 to TRBJ1-1; D unclear. Germline V gene lookup returns CDR1 KGHSH and CDR2 LQKENI. Trimming removed 3 bases from V and 1 base from J, with 6 bases in between. The CDR3 runs 13 residues. CDR3 amino acids: CASSPGGNTEAFF. CDR3 bases: TGTGCCAGCTCACCGGGCGGGAACACTGAAGCTTTCTTT.

This rearrangement joins TRBV11-1 to TRBJ2-7; 9 positions agree with TRBD1. The CDR3 spans 15 residues. Germline CDR1 SGHAT, CDR2 FQDESV (reference sequence). Unmatched junction bases numbered 6, after V lost 4 bases and J lost 2 bases. The CDR3 spells CASSSMRDRAYEQYF. CDR3 in DNA: TGTGCCAGCAGCTCCATGAGGGACAGGGCCTACGAGCAGTACTTC.

The chain employs TRBV7-2 and TRBJ2-2; 9 bases agree with TRBD1. Germline V gives CDR1 SGHTA, CDR2 FQGNSA. Losses at the gene ends were 10 bases for V and 6 bases for J; bases not matched to a gene: 9. This CDR3 contains 14 residues. The CDR3 region has the DNA TGTGCCACCCTCCGGGACAGGGTCCCCGGGGAGCTGTTTTTT. Its translation: CATLRDRVPGELFF.

The chain recombines TRBV19 with TRBJ2-3, with a weak D call TRBD2 (6 bases). This CDR3 has 13 amino acids. In germline, CDR1 is LNHDA, CDR2 SQIVND (reference sequence). Trimming cost V 10 bases and J 1 base, with 12 bases left between them. CDR3 region: CATSAGGTDTQYF. The CDR3 nucleotides are TGTGCCACCTCAGCGGGTGGCACAGATACGCAGTATTTT.

This rearrangement joins TRBV11-3 to TRBJ2-5; 7 nucleotides agree with TRBD2. The CDR3 spans 14 residues. Germline values: CDR1 SGHNT, CDR2 YENEEA. The ends lost 5 bases at V and 2 bases at J; junction bases unmatched: 5. The CDR3 sequence is CASSLGGGQETQYF. CDR3 nucleotide sequence: TGTGCCAGCAGCCTTGGCGGGGGACAAGAGACCCAGTACTTC.